This T cell receptor beta chain was sequenced in a study of metastatic and nonmetastatic thyroid tumors. The overall study: Both malignant and benign thyroid patients supplied peripheral blood and tumor or nodule tissue samples, across which the repertoires of these patients were then compared.

Germline assignment: CDR1 SGHAT and CDR2 FQNNGV. V shed 3 bases and J shed 5 bases, with 9 bases lying between them. This CDR3 comprises 13 residues. This clone was counted ten times or more. TCRdb re-processed the PCR reads through MiXCR. The sample contains some 27,000 clones, around 22% of which appear only once. Each patient went into thyroid surgery without having received any treatment. The J gene is TRBJ2-3, the V gene TRBV11-2; the D gene is possibly TRBD2 (5 bases). The sample was blood. This TCR was sampled from a female donor with papillary thyroid cancer or a benign thyroid nodule (not recorded which). Some clones in this sample may be carry-over from other donors' samples. The CDR3 coding sequence is TGTGCCAGCAGCTTTCGGGGTCAAGATACGCAGTATTTT. Its protein is CASSFRGQDTQYF.